This T cell receptor beta chain was obtained from a study of chemoradiotherapy in HPV16-positive cancers. As for the study in general: A couple of HPV16-positive patients' cells yielded candidate HPV-specific clones and common motifs. The study, taken as a whole, reports: Candidate HPV-specific clones and E7-related TCR motifs grew in tumor during treatment.

The CDR3 sequence is 16 residues long. With 1 base clipped from V and 7 bases from J, the junction kept 8 bases outside the gene matches. Per the germline V gene, CDR1 is SGHRS and CDR2 is YFSETQ. Assay used: immunoSEQ multiplex PCR; TCRdb lists only in-frame clones, some missing. The sample records some 3,400 clones, over 80% being singletons. On this clone: Its antigen is not known.

This rearrangement joins TRBV5-1 to TRBJ2-1, with 10 positions matching TRBD2. This specimen was tumor tissue, taken from a patient who underwent chemoradiotherapy. This sequence was found in a human donor with HPV-associated anogenital cancer. The DNA for the CDR3 is TGCGCCAGCAGCTTGCCAAGCGGGGGGGCCAGGAATGAGCAGTTCTTC. This gives the protein CASSLPSGGARNEQFF.